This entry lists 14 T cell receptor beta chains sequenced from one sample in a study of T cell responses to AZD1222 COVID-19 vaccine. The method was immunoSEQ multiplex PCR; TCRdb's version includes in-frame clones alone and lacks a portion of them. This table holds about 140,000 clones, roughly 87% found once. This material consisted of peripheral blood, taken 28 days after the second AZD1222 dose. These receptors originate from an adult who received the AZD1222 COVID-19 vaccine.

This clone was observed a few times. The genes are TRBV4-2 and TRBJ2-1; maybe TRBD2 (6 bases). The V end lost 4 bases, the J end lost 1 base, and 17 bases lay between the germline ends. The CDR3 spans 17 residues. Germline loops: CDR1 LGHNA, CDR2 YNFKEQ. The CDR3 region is CASSREGGSGSYNEQFF. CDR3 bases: TGTGCCAGCAGCCGCGAGGGCGGAAGCGGGTCCTACAATGAGCAGTTCTTC.

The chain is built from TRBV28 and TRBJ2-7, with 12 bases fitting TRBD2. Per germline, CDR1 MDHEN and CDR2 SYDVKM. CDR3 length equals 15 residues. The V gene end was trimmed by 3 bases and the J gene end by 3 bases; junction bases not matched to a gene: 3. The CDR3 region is CASSLGTSGFYEQYF. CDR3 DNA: TGTGCCAGCAGTTTGGGGACTAGCGGGTTCTACGAGCAGTACTTC. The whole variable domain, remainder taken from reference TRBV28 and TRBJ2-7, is DVKVTQSSRYLVKRTGEKVFLECVQDMDHENMFWYRQDPGLGLRLIYFSYDVKMKEKGDIPEGYSVSREKKERFSLILESASTNQTSMYLCASSLGTSGFYEQYFGPGTRLTVT.

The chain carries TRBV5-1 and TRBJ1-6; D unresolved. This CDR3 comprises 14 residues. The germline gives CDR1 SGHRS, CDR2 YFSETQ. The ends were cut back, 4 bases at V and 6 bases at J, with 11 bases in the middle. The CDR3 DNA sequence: TGCGCCAGCAGCGACCTGGGGAGTAATTCACCCCTCCACTTT. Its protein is CASSDLGSNSPLHF.

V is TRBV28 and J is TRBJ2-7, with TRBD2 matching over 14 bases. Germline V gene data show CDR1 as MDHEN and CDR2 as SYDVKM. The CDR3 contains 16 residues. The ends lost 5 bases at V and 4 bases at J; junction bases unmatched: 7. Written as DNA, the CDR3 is TGTGCCAGCAGTCGAACGTGGACTAGCGGGGGGTACGAGCAGTACTTC. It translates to CASSRTWTSGGYEQYF. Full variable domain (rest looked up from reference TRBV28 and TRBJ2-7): DVKVTQSSRYLVKRTGEKVFLECVQDMDHENMFWYRQDPGLGLRLIYFSYDVKMKEKGDIPEGYSVSREKKERFSLILESASTNQTSMYLCASSRTWTSGGYEQYFGPGTRLTVT.

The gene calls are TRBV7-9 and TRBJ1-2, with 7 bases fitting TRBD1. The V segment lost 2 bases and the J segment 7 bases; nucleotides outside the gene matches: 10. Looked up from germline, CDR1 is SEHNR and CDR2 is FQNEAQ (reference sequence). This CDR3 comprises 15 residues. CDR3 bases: TGTGCCAGCAGCTTAAGGGACAGCCCGCTGGGTGGCTACACCTTC. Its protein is CASSLRDSPLGGYTF.

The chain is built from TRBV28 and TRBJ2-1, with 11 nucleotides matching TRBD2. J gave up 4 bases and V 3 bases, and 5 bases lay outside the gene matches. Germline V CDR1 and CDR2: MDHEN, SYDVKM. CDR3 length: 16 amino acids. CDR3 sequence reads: CASSFSASGRYNEQFF. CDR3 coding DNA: TGTGCCAGCAGTTTTTCCGCTAGCGGGAGGTACAATGAGCAGTTCTTC.

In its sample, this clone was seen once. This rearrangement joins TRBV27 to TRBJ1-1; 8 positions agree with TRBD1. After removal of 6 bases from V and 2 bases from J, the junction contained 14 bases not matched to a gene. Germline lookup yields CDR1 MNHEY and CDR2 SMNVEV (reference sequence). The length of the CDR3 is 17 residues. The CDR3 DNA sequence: TGTGCCAGCAGGCCCTTGACAGGGGCCACCTTTAACACTGAAGCTTTCTTT. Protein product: CASRPLTGATFNTEAFF.

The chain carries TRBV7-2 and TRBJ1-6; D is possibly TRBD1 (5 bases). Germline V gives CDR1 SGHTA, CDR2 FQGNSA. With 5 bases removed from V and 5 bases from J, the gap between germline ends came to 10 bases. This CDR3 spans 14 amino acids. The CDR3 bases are TGTGCCAGCAGCCGGGGGGGTCATAATTCACCCCTCCACTTT. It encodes CASSRGGHNSPLHF.

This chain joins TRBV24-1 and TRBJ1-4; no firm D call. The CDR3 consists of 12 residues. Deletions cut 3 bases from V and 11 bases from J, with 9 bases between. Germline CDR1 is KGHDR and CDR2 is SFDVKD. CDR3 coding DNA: TGTGCCACCAGTGATGGCAGCGGTAAACTGTTTTTT. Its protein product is CATSDGSGKLFF.

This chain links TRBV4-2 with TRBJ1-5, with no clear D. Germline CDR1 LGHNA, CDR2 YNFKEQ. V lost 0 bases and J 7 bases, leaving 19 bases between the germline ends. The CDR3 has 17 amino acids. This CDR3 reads CASSQDSLAGIGQPQHF. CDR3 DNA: TGTGCCAGCAGCCAAGATTCCCTAGCTGGGATCGGGCAGCCCCAGCATTTT.

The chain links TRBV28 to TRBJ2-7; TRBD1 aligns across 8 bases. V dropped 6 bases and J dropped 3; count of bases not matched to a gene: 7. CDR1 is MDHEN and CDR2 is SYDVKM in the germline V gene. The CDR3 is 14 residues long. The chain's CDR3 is CASSYPGQGYEQYF. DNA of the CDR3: TGTGCCAGCAGCTACCCAGGACAGGGCTACGAGCAGTACTTC. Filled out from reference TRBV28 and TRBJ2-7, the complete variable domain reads DVKVTQSSRYLVKRTGEKVFLECVQDMDHENMFWYRQDPGLGLRLIYFSYDVKMKEKGDIPEGYSVSREKKERFSLILESASTNQTSMYLCASSYPGQGYEQYFGPGTRLTVT.

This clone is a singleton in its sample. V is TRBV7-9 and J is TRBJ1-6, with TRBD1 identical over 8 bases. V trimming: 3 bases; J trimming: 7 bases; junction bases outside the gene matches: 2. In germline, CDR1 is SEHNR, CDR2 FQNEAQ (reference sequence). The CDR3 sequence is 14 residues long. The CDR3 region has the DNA TGTGCCAGCAGCTTGACAGGGGACAATTCACCCCTCCACTTT. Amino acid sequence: CASSLTGDNSPLHF. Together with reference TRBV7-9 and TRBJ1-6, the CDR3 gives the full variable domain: DTGVSQNPRHKITKRGQNVTFRCDPISEHNRLYWYRQTLGQGPEFLTYFQNEAQLEKSRLLSDRFSAERPKGSFSTLEIQRTEQGDSAMYLCASSLTGDNSPLHFGNGTRLTVT.

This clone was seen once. CDR3 in amino acids: CASSLGRGWTEETQYF. CDR3 DNA: TGTGCCAGCAGCTTAGGCCGGGGATGGACAGAAGAGACCCAGTACTTC. The V gene is TRBV7-2, the J gene TRBJ2-5; tentative D call: TRBD1 (6 bases). Trimming removed 1 base from V and 3 bases from J, with 15 bases in between. This CDR3 is 16 amino acids long. Germline values: CDR1 SGHTA, CDR2 FQGNSA.

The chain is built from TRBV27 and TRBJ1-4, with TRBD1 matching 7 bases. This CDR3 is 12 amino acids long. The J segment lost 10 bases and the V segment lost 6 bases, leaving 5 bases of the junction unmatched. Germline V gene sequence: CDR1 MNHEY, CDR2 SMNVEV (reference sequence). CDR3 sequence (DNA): TGTGCCAGCAGAACCGCAGGGGGAAAACTGTTTTTT. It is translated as CASRTAGGKLFF.